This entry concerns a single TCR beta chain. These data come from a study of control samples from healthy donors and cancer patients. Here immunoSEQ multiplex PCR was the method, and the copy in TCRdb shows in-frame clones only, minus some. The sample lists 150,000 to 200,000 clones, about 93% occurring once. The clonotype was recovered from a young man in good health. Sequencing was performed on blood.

CDR3 region: CASTLWGYNSPLHF. In DNA, the CDR3 is TGTGCCAGCACCCTGTGGGGGTATAATTCACCCCTCCACTTT. V is TRBV2 and J is TRBJ1-6; D is perhaps TRBD1 (5 bases). The CDR3 is made up of 14 amino acids. CDR1 and CDR2 from the germline V gene are SNHLY and FYNNEI. Trimming left V 7 bases short and J 4 bases short, with 11 bases between.